Here is one T cell receptor (beta chain) with its context. This record comes from a study of OX40 agonist ivuxolimab in advanced cancers. From germline, CDR1 is MNHEY and CDR2 SMNVEV (reference sequence). With 6 bases clipped from V and 6 bases from J, the junction kept 6 bases outside the gene matches. The CDR3 has 13 amino acids. Clones were sequenced by immunoSEQ multiplex PCR, and TCRdb holds only the in-frame ones, with some missing. The table has approximately 57,000 clones, over 75% seen once. The chain employs TRBV27 and TRBJ2-5, with TRBD1 matching over 8 bases. The sample in question was CD4+ or CD8+ T cells sorted from blood, obtained in a trial of the OX40 agonist ivuxolimab. The receptor comes from an adult with an advanced solid tumor such as melanoma, head and neck, liver or kidney cancer. The CDR3 region is CASSPGGRKTQYF. As DNA, the CDR3 is TGTGCCAGCAGCCCAGGGGGCCGGAAGACCCAGTACTTC.